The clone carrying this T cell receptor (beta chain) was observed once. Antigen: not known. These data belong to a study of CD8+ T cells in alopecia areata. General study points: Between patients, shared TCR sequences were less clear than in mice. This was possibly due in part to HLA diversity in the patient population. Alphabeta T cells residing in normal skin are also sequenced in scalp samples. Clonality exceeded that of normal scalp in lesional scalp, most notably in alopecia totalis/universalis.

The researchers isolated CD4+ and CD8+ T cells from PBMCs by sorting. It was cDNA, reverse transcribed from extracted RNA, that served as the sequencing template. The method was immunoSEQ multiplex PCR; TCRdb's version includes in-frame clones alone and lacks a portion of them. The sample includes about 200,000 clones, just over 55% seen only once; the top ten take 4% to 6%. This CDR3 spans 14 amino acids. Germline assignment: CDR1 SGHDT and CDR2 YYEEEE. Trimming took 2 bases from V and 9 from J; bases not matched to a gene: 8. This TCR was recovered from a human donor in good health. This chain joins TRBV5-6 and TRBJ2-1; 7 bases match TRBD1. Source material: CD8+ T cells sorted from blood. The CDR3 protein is CASSFPTGFTEQFF. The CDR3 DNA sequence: TGTGCCAGCAGCTTTCCGACAGGGTTTACTGAGCAGTTCTTC.